This T cell receptor beta chain derives from a study of cytomegalovirus exposure and HLA in healthy donors. General study findings and limits: The productive fraction for most TCR beta V segments was about 87% or about 30% in an earlier analysis. Specificity for CMV antigens was confirmed in vitro for a few of the CMV-associated chains.

Germline V gene sequence: CDR1 SGHNT, CDR2 YENEEA. The CDR3 extends over 15 amino acids. The junction had 6 bases not matched to a gene; V was cut back by 5 bases and J by 5 bases. The PCR employed 60 Vbeta primers together with 13 Jbeta primers. The assay was immunoSEQ multiplex PCR, and TCRdb's table has in-frame clones only and misses some. Of some 170,000 clones listed, 65% to 75% are singletons. This clone was observed a single time. Its specificity is unknown. Material for sequencing was PBMCs. This sequence joins TRBV11-3 and TRBJ2-1; TRBD2 matches 10 bases. The receptor was isolated from a human donor in good health. The CDR3 DNA follows: TGTGCCAGCAGCCGCCGGACTAGCGGAGACAATGAGCAGTTCTTC. This codes for CASSRRTSGDNEQFF.